This T cell receptor (beta chain) was recorded in a study of shared clonotypes between healthy human individuals. Study-level background: Three plates each covered CD4 naive and memory; CD8 naive two, CD8 memory one. Study-wide findings and caveats: What naive subsets generally showed was a larger estimated richness than memory subsets showed.

This CDR3 has 16 amino acids. Trimming took 0 bases from V and 3 from J; bases not matched to a gene: 3. Germline CDR1 reads MGHRA; CDR2 reads YSYEKL. The method was immunoSEQ multiplex PCR; TCRdb's version includes in-frame clones alone and lacks a portion of them. Of around 2,000,000 clones listed, about 93% are singletons. Selected positively for CCR7 and CD45RO-negative, naive CD8 cells excluded terminally differentiated effector memory CD45RA+ cells. Of note for this clone: The antigen remains undetermined.

This sequence was found in a man between 18 and 29 years old in good health. Some clones in this sample may be carry-over from other donors' samples. Sequencing was carried out using naive CD8+ T cells from PBMCs. The chain links TRBV4-1 to TRBJ2-1; 9 positions match TRBD2. The DNA for the CDR3 is TGCGCCAGCAGCCAAGATGTTAGCGGGAGCTACAATGAGCAGTTCTTC. It translates to CASSQDVSGSYNEQFF.